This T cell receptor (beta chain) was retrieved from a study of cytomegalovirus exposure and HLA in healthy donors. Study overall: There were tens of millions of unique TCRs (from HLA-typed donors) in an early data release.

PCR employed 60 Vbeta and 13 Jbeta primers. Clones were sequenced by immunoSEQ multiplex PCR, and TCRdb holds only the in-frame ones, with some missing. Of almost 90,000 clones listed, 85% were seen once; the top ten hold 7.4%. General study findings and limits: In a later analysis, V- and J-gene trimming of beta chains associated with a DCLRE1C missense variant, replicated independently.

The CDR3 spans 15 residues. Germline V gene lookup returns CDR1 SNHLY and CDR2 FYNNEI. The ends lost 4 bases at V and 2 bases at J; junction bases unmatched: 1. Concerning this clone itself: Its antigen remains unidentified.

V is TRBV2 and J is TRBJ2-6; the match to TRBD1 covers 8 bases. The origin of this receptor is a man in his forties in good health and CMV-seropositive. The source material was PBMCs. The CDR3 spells CASSGQGTGANVLTF. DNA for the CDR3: TGTGCCAGCAGTGGACAGGGGACTGGGGCCAACGTCCTGACTTTC.